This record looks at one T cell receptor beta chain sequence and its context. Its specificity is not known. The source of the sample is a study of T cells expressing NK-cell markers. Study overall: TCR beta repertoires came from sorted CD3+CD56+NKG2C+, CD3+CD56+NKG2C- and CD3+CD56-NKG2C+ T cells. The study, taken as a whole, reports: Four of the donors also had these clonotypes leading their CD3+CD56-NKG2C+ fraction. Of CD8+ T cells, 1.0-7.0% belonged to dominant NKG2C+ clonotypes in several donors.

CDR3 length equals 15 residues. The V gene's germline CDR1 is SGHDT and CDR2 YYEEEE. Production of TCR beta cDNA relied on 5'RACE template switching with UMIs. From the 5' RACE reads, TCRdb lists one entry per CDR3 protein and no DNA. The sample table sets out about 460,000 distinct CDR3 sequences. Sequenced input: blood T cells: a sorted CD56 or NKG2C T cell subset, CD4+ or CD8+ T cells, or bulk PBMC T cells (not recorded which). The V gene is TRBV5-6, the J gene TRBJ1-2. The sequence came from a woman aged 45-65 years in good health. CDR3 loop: CASSLWGQSGYGYTF.